Described below is a single T cell receptor (beta chain) sequence and its context. This record belongs to a study of blood T cell repertoires in COVID-19. V was pared by 6 bases and J by 2 bases, with 13 bases between. CDR1 and CDR2 from the germline V gene are ENHRY and SYGVKD. The CDR3 contains 14 residues. Sequencing used immunoSEQ multiplex PCR; TCRdb keeps in-frame clones, though not all of them. Of around 260,000 clones listed, around 89% are singletons. The clonotype originates from a man aged 25 to 45 with acute or convalescent COVID-19. The chain employs TRBV10-3 and TRBJ1-1; no clear D gene. The sequenced material came from peripheral blood. CDR3 DNA: TGTGCCATCAGCCTTAACAAAATCAACACTGAAGCTTTCTTT. It is translated as CAISLNKINTEAFF.